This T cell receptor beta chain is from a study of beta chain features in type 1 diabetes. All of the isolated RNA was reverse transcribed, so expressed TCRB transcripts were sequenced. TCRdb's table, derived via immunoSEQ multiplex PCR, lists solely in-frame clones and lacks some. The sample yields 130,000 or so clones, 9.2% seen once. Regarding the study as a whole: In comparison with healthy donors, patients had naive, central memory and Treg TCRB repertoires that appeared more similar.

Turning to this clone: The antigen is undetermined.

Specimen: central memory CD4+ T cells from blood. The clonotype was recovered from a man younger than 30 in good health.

CDR3 loop: CAISPTGRVNEQFF. The DNA for the CDR3 is TGTGCCATCAGCCCGACAGGGCGCGTCAATGAGCAGTTCTTC. This chain uses TRBV10-3 with TRBJ2-1; 7 nucleotides line up with TRBD1. The length of the CDR3 is 14 residues. Germline CDR1 ENHRY, CDR2 SYGVKD. Losses at the gene ends were 6 bases for V and 6 bases for J; bases not matched to a gene: 8.